The text below deals with one T cell receptor (beta chain). It lacks a known antigen. No base quality information exists; no much larger clone differs at one position. Libraries were made using the immunoSEQ multiplex PCR assay. The source is immuneACCESS, and TCRdb retained only in-frame sequences with V and J called. Part of the clones is not carried over; for the studies checked, unresolved V genes explain less than half of this, and the remainder is unexplained. This sample gives about 46,000 clones in total; roughly 92% of them show up just once. The ten biggest clones cover 0.37% of the sample. The entry originates in a study of T cell changes during pregnancy in multiple sclerosis (dated by TCRdb to between 2019 and 2020). Notes on the research overall: The study examined how the T cell repertoire changed over the course of pregnancy in women with multiple sclerosis.

From the cysteine up to the phenylalanine, the CDR3 has a length of 14 residues. The only DNA kept is the CDR3, 42 bases in frame from the first base. The trim is 0 bases for V and 0 bases for J, with a gap of 3 bases between the germline ends. From the germline V gene, CDR1 is SGHAT and CDR2 is FQNNGV. The specimen was CD4+ T cells from peripheral blood mononuclear cells, collected in the second trimester of pregnancy. This chain joins TRBV11-2 to TRBJ1-3, with the D gene not confidently named. This clonotype originated in a female donor in good health, enrolled as a control in a pregnancy study. The CDR3 amino acid sequence is: CASSLDSSGNTIYF. In nucleotides, the sequence is TGTGCCAGCAGCTTAGACAGCTCTGGAAACACCATATATTTT.